The rows below give T cell receptor beta chains drawn from one sample of a study of control samples from healthy donors and cancer patients. Repertoires were generated with immunoSEQ multiplex PCR, while TCRdb's copy carries only in-frame clones and drops some. The sample carries approximately 97,000 clones, about 90% recorded once. The sample was blood. These receptors were taken from a young woman in good health. Each CDR3 is given with its conserved first and last residue. A D gene is named only where the DNA matches it firmly. The size of a clone is reported for some rows only, either as once, few or many, or as a class for expanded clones.

>TRBV11-3|TRBJ2-7|TRBD2|.
TGTGCCAGCAGCGGATCCGGGACTAGCGGCTACGAGCAGTACTTC
CASSGSGTSGYEQYF
>TRBV11-3|TRBJ2-7|TRBD2|.
TGTGCCAGCAGCAGAGGACTAGCGGGACTCTACGAGCAGTACTTC
CASSRGLAGLYEQYF
>TRBV9|TRBJ2-2|TRBD1|.
TGTGCCAGCACCCCTTCCGGGACAGGGGGCGCGGAGCTGTTTTTT
CASTPSGTGGAELFF
>TRBV19|TRBJ1-6|.|.
TGTGCCAGTAGTCCCCCCGGGAATTCACCCCTCCACTTT
CASSPPGNSPLHF
>TRBV7-9|TRBJ2-2|.|.
TGTGCCAGCAGCTTAGGTGCTAACACCGGGGAGCTGTTTTTT
CASSLGANTGELFF
>TRBV27|TRBJ1-1|TRBD1|few
TGTGCCAGCAGTTTCCGACAGGGCTTCGGAGAAGCTTTCTTT
CASSFRQGFGEAFF
>TRBV4-3|TRBJ2-5|TRBD2|.
TGCGCCAGCAGCCAAGCTTGGTCTAGCGGGAGGAAAGAGACCCAGTACTTC
CASSQAWSSGRKETQYF
>TRBV14|TRBJ1-2|.|.
TGTGCCAGCAGTCATGGACGGGGGGGATATGGCTACACCTTC
CASSHGRGGYGYTF
>TRBV28|TRBJ2-1|.|.
TGTGCCAGCCTTCCCGGGGGACCATACAATGAGCAGTTCTTC
CASLPGGPYNEQFF
>TRBV6-6|TRBJ1-4|.|.
TGTGCCAGCAGTTATCAAAAGGGGGCAACTAATGAAAAACTGTTTTTT
CASSYQKGATNEKLFF
>TRBV2|TRBJ1-4|.|.
TGTGCCAGCAGTGAGTTCCTGCCCGGGACGGTAAATGAAAAACTGTTTTTT
CASSEFLPGTVNEKLFF
>TRBV20-1|TRBJ2-1|.|.
TGCAGTGCTAGTGGGGGTGGGGTTCTGGATGAGCAGTTCTTC
CSASGGGVLDEQFF
>TRBV6-5|TRBJ1-1|.|.
TGTGCCAGCAGTTACCTCGGGACCGAGAACACTGAAGCTTTCTTT
CASSYLGTENTEAFF
>TRBV30|TRBJ1-1|.|.
TGTGCCTGGGAGGGGAGTGGGACTGAAGCTTTCTTT
CAWEGSGTEAFF
>TRBV29-1|TRBJ1-2|TRBD1|.
TGCAGCGCCAGTGGGGCAGGGGGCGGGATCTATGGCTACACCTTC
CSASGAGGGIYGYTF
>TRBV30|TRBJ1-5|.|.
TGTGCCTGGGAGAAACCACCCAATCAGCCCCAGCATTTT
CAWEKPPNQPQHF
>TRBV28|TRBJ2-4|.|.
TGTGCCAGCAGTATACCTCCCAAAGTTCAGTACTTC
CASSIPPKVQYF
>TRBV12-5|TRBJ1-3|.|.
TGTGCTAGTGGTTTGGTACGATCAGGCCTCTCTGGAAACACCATATATTTT
CASGLVRSGLSGNTIYF
>TRBV19|TRBJ1-2|TRBD1|.
TGTGCCAGTAGTATGGGGACGGGACAGAGCAACTATGGCTACACCTTC
CASSMGTGQSNYGYTF
>TRBV19|TRBJ1-1|TRBD1|.
TGTGCCAGTAGAAATACGGGACAGGGGGCTGCTGAAGCTTTCTTT
CASRNTGQGAAEAFF
>TRBV7-9|TRBJ2-6|TRBD2|.
TGTGCCAGCAGCTTATGGGCTAGCGGGAGTTCTGGGGCCAACGTCCTGACTTTC
CASSLWASGSSGANVLTF
>TRBV7-2|TRBJ2-1|.|.
TGTGCCAGCAGCTTACACCAGGGGGGAATCTACAATGAGCAGTTCTTC
CASSLHQGGIYNEQFF
>TRBV6-4|TRBJ2-1|TRBD2|.
TGTGCCAGCAGTGAAGCAAGCGGGGGGGCCAATGAGCAGTTCTTC
CASSEASGGANEQFF
>TRBV2|TRBJ1-1|.|once
TGTGCCAGCAGTATTGGGACTTGGAACACTGAAGCTTTCTTT
CASSIGTWNTEAFF
>TRBV2|TRBJ2-1|.|.
TGTGCCAGCAGTGGTTTAGGCCTGAGGCAGGGAGGTGAGCAGTTCTTC
CASSGLGLRQGGEQFF
>TRBV19|TRBJ1-5|.|.
TGTGCCAGTAGTATTTGGGGGGCGGGTGGCAATCAGCCCCAGCATTTT
CASSIWGAGGNQPQHF
>TRBV7-2|TRBJ2-2|TRBD2|.
TGTGCCAGCAGGACTCGTAGGGGACTAGCGGTCACCGGGGAGCTGTTTTTT
CASRTRRGLAVTGELFF
>TRBV12-5|TRBJ1-2|.|.
TGTGCTAGTGGTTTGAATGTGGGGCAGGGCGAGGGCTACACCTTC
CASGLNVGQGEGYTF
>TRBV7-2|TRBJ1-2|.|.
TGTGCCAGCAGCCCCACCCCCGCCCCGGGGGGCCATGGCTACACCTTC
CASSPTPAPGGHGYTF
>TRBV10-2|TRBJ1-1|.|.
TGCGCCAGCAGTGATCAATTGCGCACTGAAGCTTTCTTT
CASSDQLRTEAFF
>TRBV3-1/TRBV3-2|TRBJ1-1|TRBD1|.
TGTGCCAGCAGCCAAGTTCGGACAGGGTGGAAAACTGAAGCTTTCTTT
CASSQVRTGWKTEAFF
>TRBV21-1|TRBJ2-5|.|once
TGTGCCAGCAGCCCTTATGGAGGGGGCTACTTTACCCAAGAGACCCAGTACTTC
CASSPYGGGYFTQETQYF
>TRBV2|TRBJ2-5|TRBD2|.
TGTGCCAGCGGGGCTAGCGGGAGAGTTAGAGAGACCCAGTACTTC
CASGASGRVRETQYF
>TRBV6-4|TRBJ2-4|.|.
TGTGCCAGCAGTGACTCGAGCGGACAAATAGCCAAAAACATTCAGTACTTC
CASSDSSGQIAKNIQYF
>TRBV5-1|TRBJ2-1|.|.
TGCGCCAGCAGCACCCAGGGCTCCTACAATGAGCAGTTCTTC
CASSTQGSYNEQFF
>TRBV7-9|TRBJ2-7|.|.
TGTGCCAGCAGCCAGGCCCCGGGACGTCAGTCCTACGAGCAGTACTTC
CASSQAPGRQSYEQYF
>TRBV28|TRBJ2-2|.|once
TGTGCCAGCAGTTTAGGGTGGGGGACCGGGGAGCTGTTTTTT
CASSLGWGTGELFF
>TRBV24-1|TRBJ2-3|TRBD1|.
TGTGCCACCAGTGGAGGGGGCGCAGATACGCAGTATTTT
CATSGGGADTQYF
>TRBV2|TRBJ2-2|.|.
TGTGCCAGTCGTCCCAGGGGGGTGAACACCGGGGAGCTGTTTTTT
CASRPRGVNTGELFF
>TRBV5-3|TRBJ1-2|.|.
TGTGCCAGAAGCTTGATATGGGCTAACTATGGCTACACCTTC
CARSLIWANYGYTF
>TRBV10-2|TRBJ1-2|.|.
TGCGCCAGCAGTGCTACAGGTCGGTCCGGCTACACCTTC
CASSATGRSGYTF
>TRBV7-2|TRBJ2-3|TRBD2|.
TGTGCCAGCAGCGCCACTAGCGGGGGGTTCGCAGATACGCAGTATTTT
CASSATSGGFADTQYF
>TRBV27|TRBJ1-1|TRBD1|.
TGTGCCAGCAGGACGACAGGGGGCAGGGGCACTGAAGCTTTCTTT
CASRTTGGRGTEAFF
>TRBV5-4|TRBJ2-7|TRBD1|.
TGTGCCAGCAGCACCGGCCGGGGACAGGGCTCCTACGAGCAGTACTTC
CASSTGRGQGSYEQYF
>TRBV3-1/TRBV3-2|TRBJ1-2|TRBD1|.
TGTGCCAGCAGCCTACGGGACAGGGGACAACTACTCTATGGCTACACCTTC
CASSLRDRGQLLYGYTF
>TRBV30|TRBJ2-3|TRBD2|.
TGTGCCTGGAGTAGGGGCCTCGGCGGGAGTGGGACAGATACGCAGTATTTT
CAWSRGLGGSGTDTQYF
>TRBV4-1|TRBJ2-7|.|.
TGCGCCAGCAGCCAAGATCCCTACGAGCAGTACTTC
CASSQDPYEQYF
>TRBV28|TRBJ2-3|TRBD2|.
TGTGCCAGCAGTTTTGCGGGGGTGGCTGGCACAGATACGCAGTATTTT
CASSFAGVAGTDTQYF
>TRBV7-2|TRBJ1-1|.|.
TGTGCCAGCAGCCGTTGGCTGGACACTGAAGCTTTCTTT
CASSRWLDTEAFF
>TRBV4-3|TRBJ2-7|TRBD1|few
TGCGCCAGCAGCCAAGATCCCGGGACAGGGGGCTACGAGCAGTACTTC
CASSQDPGTGGYEQYF
>TRBV11-3|TRBJ2-3|.|once
TGTGCCAGCAGCTTGGCCAGGGGATATTCAGATACGCAGTATTTT
CASSLARGYSDTQYF
>TRBV5-6|TRBJ1-6|TRBD1|.
TGTGCCAGCAGCCCGACAGGGGTGAATACCCTCCACTTT
CASSPTGVNTLHF